This T cell receptor (beta chain) is from a study of shared clonotypes between healthy human individuals (dated by TCRdb to 2019 to 2021). Background on the whole study: A few men and a couple of women, aged 18 to 49 years, made up the cohort. For each donor, CD4 naive and CD4 memory were each given three plates, CD8 naive was given two plates, and CD8 memory was given one plate. To estimate repertoire size and how much clonotypes are shared between individuals, the study performed deep sequencing of blood TCR repertoires from roughly five healthy adults. Different laboratories and diverse techniques were used to prepare libraries and sequence TCR repertoires, to increase sequencing depth and limit assay-specific biases. Between about 0.94 and 10 billion PBMCs per donor were obtained by leukapheresis.

For the CD8 naive samples, CD45RO-negative cells were positively selected for CCR7, yielding a CD45RA+CCR7+ population from which TemRA cells were excluded. Healthy HIV-negative adults with no recently reported acute infections or vaccinations were included as donors. All donors were Caucasian adults living in Nashville, Tennessee, USA. Blood was obtained by leukapheresis, after which PBMCs were separated by Ficoll-Histopaque density gradient centrifugation and cryopreserved in liquid nitrogen vapor phase. Analytical flow cytometry was used to check the purity and quantity of every magnetically sorted T cell population. From each sorted fraction, genomic DNA was isolated and quantified by UV absorbance on a Nanodrop 2000c. Details on this clone: Its antigen is not yet known. No base qualities exist here, and no much larger clone lies one base off it.

V and J are truncated by 1 base and 4 bases respectively, leaving an intervening sequence of 8 bases. The CDR3 starts with the cysteine, ends with the phenylalanine, and has 14 residues. The DNA shown is the 42-base CDR3, in frame from base 1. CDR1 LNHDA and CDR2 SQIVND are derived from the germline V gene (reference sequence). Using the deep immunoSEQ assay, multiplex PCR amplified TCR CDR3 regions from genomic DNA. Extracted genomic DNA from each cell subset was distributed evenly across all wells of several immunoSEQ 96-well plates, and each plate was treated as a replicate. For sorted subsets, each replicate PCR was loaded with 200 ng genomic DNA, equivalent to approximately 33,000 T cell genomes. Purified libraries were quantified with a Qubit 3.0 fluorometer, sized on a Bioanalyzer 2100, and re-quantified with the KAPA Library Quantification kit. Each immunoSEQ 96-well plate was sequenced on its own single-read 150-cycle Illumina NextSeq 550 flow cell. In the authors' own workflow: Because only junctional sequences without quality scores were contained in the immunoSEQ output, filtering matching that applied to full-length reads could not be performed. To assign V/J genes and CDR3, sequences were annotated against IMGT germline references using PyIR, a Python wrapper for IgBLAST v1.9. Any read was removed if the V/J assignment was weak (E-value above 1e-6), the CDR3 was missing, or the read contained stop codons, out-of-frame junctions, or ambiguous translated residues. V3J clonotypes were defined by identical inferred V gene, J gene, and CDR3 amino acid sequence. Percentage overlap between repertoires was computed as shared unique clonotypes divided by the size of the smaller repertoire. Richness of each repertoire was evaluated using RTK rarefaction, the Chao1 estimator, and Recon v2.1 estimates of unobserved clonotypes. Generation probabilities were computed with OLGA for all TCRbeta clonotypes obtained by the gDNA method from four donors. This is the immuneACCESS table as TCRdb keeps it, with only in-frame sequences that have V and J called. A part of the clones is gone; compared with another copy, unresolved V genes explain less than half, and the rest is unexplained. V, J and clone size derive from that table, while D and trimming were established from the DNA sequence. The sample table lists more than 2 million clones, 85% to 95% of them with a count of one. Jointly, the top ten make up about 1.1% of the sample.

Points the paper makes about the study in general: Rarefaction of sorted-subset datasets indicated incomplete sequencing despite the large sequencing depth. The small number of donors limited the genetic and exposure-history diversity represented. Compared with non-shared clonotypes, clonotypes shared by all four sorted-subset donors had higher generation probabilities. Sampling was restricted to blood, and TCR repertoires in tissues likely differ from the TCR repertoires found in blood. Sharing across several donors was observed for around 5% of naive CD4, over 3% of naive CD8, over 2% of memory CD4, and about 0.38% of memory CD8 clonotypes. Naive subsets generally had larger estimated clonotype richness than memory subsets did. Pairwise subsampling led to the expectation that sequencing depth would affect the degree of clonotype sharing among donors.

This receptor was taken from a man aged 18 to 29 in good health. This chain joins TRBV19 to TRBJ1-5, with the identity of the D gene unclear. Sequencing was carried out using naive CD8+ T cells sorted from blood. The sample's cell subset or site label is to be understood as: CD45RA+CCR7+. The sequenced DNA: TGTGCCAGTAGTATAGGTGTCCCTAATCAGCCCCAGCATTTT. Its translation is CASSIGVPNQPQHF.